Below, 7 T cell receptor beta chains from the same sample are listed, as sequenced in a study of T-cell reconstitution after alpha-beta-depleted transplantation in children. A library of TCRbeta sequences, prepared with unique molecular identifiers, was generated. TCRdb re-analysed the PCR reads in MiXCR, keeping a single row per CDR3 protein. The sample includes hundreds of thousands of distinct CDR3 sequences, about a sixth of them seen just once. The source material was PBMCs, mostly from graft donor cells, sampled 360 days after TCRalphabeta/CD19-depleted stem cell transplant. Receptors were obtained from a male patient under 10 years old who had a stem cell transplant for acute lymphoblastic leukemia, so the T cells may come from the graft donor.

This clonotype has more than one count but fewer than ten. CDR3 sequence (DNA): TGTGCCAGTAGTCCGGGGACAGGGTCGGCAGGGGCCAACGTCCTGACTTTC. Encoded protein: CASSPGTGSAGANVLTF. The chain employs TRBV19 and TRBJ2-6, with 9 bases lining up with TRBD1. The CDR3 has 17 amino acids. The germline gives CDR1 LNHDA, CDR2 SQIVND (reference sequence). V trimming: 5 bases; J trimming: 4 bases; junction bases outside the gene matches: 9.

This clonotype was recorded many times. This chain joins TRBV19 and TRBJ1-1, with 7 nucleotides matching TRBD1. Germline V gene lookup returns CDR1 LNHDA and CDR2 SQIVND (reference sequence). The CDR3 runs to 14 residues. J lost 1 base, V lost 7 bases, and 6 bases had no gene match. The CDR3 coding sequence is TGTGCCAGTACCCCACAGGGGACGAACACTGAAGCTTTCTTT. It specifies CASTPQGTNTEAFF. The full variable domain, completed using reference TRBV19 and TRBJ1-1, is DGGITQSPKYLFRKEGQNVTLSCEQNLNHDAMYWYRQDPGQGLRLIYYSQIVNDFQKGDIAEGYSVSREKKESFPLTVTSAQKNPTAFYLCASTPQGTNTEAFFGQGTRLTVV.

This clonotype has a count of ten or more. The chain links TRBV20-1 to TRBJ2-1, with 12 bases identical to TRBD2. The J segment lost 0 bases and the V segment lost 6 bases, leaving 6 bases of the junction unmatched. CDR1 DFQATT and CDR2 SNEGSKA come from the germline V gene (reference sequence). The CDR3 sequence is 16 residues long. CDR3 nucleotide sequence: TGCAGTGCCAAAGGACTAGCGGGGATCTCCTACAATGAGCAGTTCTTC. Its protein is CSAKGLAGISYNEQFF.

This sequence joins TRBV15 and TRBJ2-3; D is unresolved. Germline CDR1 and CDR2: LNHNV and YYDKDF (reference sequence). This CDR3 is built from 13 residues. V lost 7 bases to trimming and J lost 4 bases, with 12 bases between them. CDR3 nucleotide sequence: TGTGCCACCAACCCCGAAAGAGCAGATACGCAGTATTTT. Its protein is CATNPERADTQYF.

This clonotype was seen more than once but under ten times. The J gene is TRBJ1-1, the V gene TRBV3-1; D uncertain. Germline V CDR1 and CDR2: LGHDT, YNNKEL (reference sequence). Trimming cost V 2 bases and J 0 bases, with 4 bases left between them. The CDR3 is made up of 13 amino acids. CDR3 protein: CASSQFMNTEAFF. The CDR3 bases are TGTGCCAGCAGCCAATTCATGAACACTGAAGCTTTCTTT.

This clonotype was detected a few times. V usage is TRBV29-1 and J usage is TRBJ2-6, with 12 bases lining up with TRBD2. This CDR3 has 15 residues. V shed 3 bases and J 3 bases; nucleotides not matched to a gene: 0. Germline assignment: CDR1 SQVTM and CDR2 ANQGSEA. In nucleotides, the CDR3 is TGCAGCGTTGAGACTAGCGGGAGTGGGGCCAACGTCCTGACTTTC. Protein sequence: CSVETSGSGANVLTF.

This clonotype was counted between two and nine times. The rearrangement joins TRBV20-1 to TRBJ2-3; no clear D gene. The CDR3 totals 14 residues. Per the germline V gene, CDR1 is DFQATT and CDR2 is SNEGSKA (reference sequence). With 0 bases removed from V and 6 bases from J, the gap between germline ends came to 13 bases. The CDR3 sequence is CSARDSRIGDTQYF. In DNA, the CDR3 is TGCAGTGCTAGAGATTCACGGATTGGGGATACGCAGTATTTT.